This is a list of T cell receptor beta chains from one sample in a study of blood T cell repertoires in COVID-19. The data were produced by immunoSEQ multiplex PCR, yet TCRdb's version contains in-frame clones alone and is incomplete. This sample yields about 99,000 clones, of which 82% are seen a single time; under 5.5% belongs to the top ten. Sequencing input: peripheral blood. The receptors were sampled from a man aged 60 to 69 with acute or convalescent COVID-19. Each CDR3 is given with its conserved first and last residue. A D gene is named only where the DNA matches it firmly.

j_call v_call d_call cdr3_aa cdr3_nt
TRBJ2-4 TRBV19 . CASSLQGGLAKNIQYF TGTGCCAGTAGTCTACAGGGAGGGTTAGCCAAAAACATTCAGTACTTC
TRBJ2-4 TRBV9 TRBD2 CASSVSVAGGQNIQYF TGTGCCAGCAGCGTATCCGTAGCGGGGGGGCAAAACATTCAGTACTTC
TRBJ2-2 TRBV24-1 TRBD1 CATSDQGENTGELFF TGTGCCACCAGTGATCAGGGGGAGAACACCGGGGAGCTGTTTTTT
TRBJ2-7 TRBV30 . CAWSVAHYEQYF TGTGCCTGGAGTGTGGCACATTACGAGCAGTACTTC
TRBJ1-1 TRBV24-1 . CATSDIFETGNTEAFF TGTGCCACCAGTGATATCTTCGAGACGGGGAACACTGAAGCTTTCTTT
TRBJ2-2 TRBV30 TRBD1 CAWSRDRLSNTGELFF TGTGCCTGGAGTCGGGACAGGCTCTCGAACACCGGGGAGCTGTTTTTT
TRBJ1-1 TRBV28 . CASRSGGTEAFF TGTGCCAGCAGATCGGGGGGAACTGAAGCTTTCTTT
TRBJ2-5 TRBV3-1/TRBV3-2 TRBD2 CASSQDLLPSGGGETQYF TGTGCCAGCAGCCAAGACCTCCTCCCTAGCGGGGGTGGAGAGACCCAGTACTTC
TRBJ2-5 TRBV30 TRBD2 CAWSQASGIGETQYF TGTGCCTGGAGTCAGGCTAGCGGGATCGGAGAGACCCAGTACTTC
TRBJ2-7 TRBV28 TRBD2 CASSYSGSCNF TGTGCCAGCAGTTATAGCGGGAGCTGTAACTTC